Each of the 30 T cell receptor beta chains below was sequenced from the same sample in a study of molecular identifiers for immune sequencing clone quantification. TCRdb re-analysed the PCR reads in MiXCR, keeping a single row per CDR3 protein. In the table there are about 640,000 distinct CDR3 sequences, just under 20% of which are singletons. The sample taken for sequencing was naive CD8+ T cells from blood, with Jurkat cell RNA spiked in. Subset of the sample: FACS-sorted CD8+CD4-CCR7+CD45RA+ naive T cells. Source of these receptors: a human donor in good health. Some libraries in this study had Jurkat cell RNA spiked in.

This clonotype occurred many times. The rearrangement uses TRBV30 and TRBJ2-7; unclear D gene. The germline CDR1 and CDR2 sequences are GTSNPN and SVGIG (reference sequence). V was pared by 4 bases and J by 0 bases, with 7 bases between. The CDR3 is 12 residues long. The CDR3 spells CAWMQSSYEQYF. CDR3 in DNA: TGTGCCTGGATGCAGAGCTCCTACGAGCAGTACTTC.

The chain links TRBV4-3 to TRBJ2-4; D is undetermined. The germline V and J ends were trimmed by 0 bases and 0 bases, with 12 bases remaining between them. The V gene's germline CDR1 is LGHNA and CDR2 YSLEER. The CDR3 covers 17 residues. The CDR3 spells CASSQDTSGIAKNIQYF. In nucleotides, the CDR3 is TGCGCCAGCAGCCAAGATACGAGTGGAATAGCCAAAAACATTCAGTACTTC.

This clonotype was seen at least ten times. This rearrangement joins TRBV5-6 to TRBJ2-4; D not certain. V was cut by 4 bases and J by 1 base, with 18 bases left in between. Germline-derived CDR1 and CDR2 are SGHDT and YYEEEE. This CDR3 comprises 17 residues. In DNA, the CDR3 is TGTGCCAGCAGCGTAGCTGGGTCGACGGTCGCCAAAAACATTCAGTACTTC. This sequence encodes CASSVAGSTVAKNIQYF.

In regard to this clonotype: A read error is possible here, since a much larger clone lies one base away. This CDR3 fails to terminate in the conserved phenylalanine or tryptophan, so it likely reflects a read error. The chain has TRBV12-3 or TRBV12-4 and TRBJ2-3; TRBD1 agrees at 8 bases. This CDR3 has 14 residues. With V trimmed by 6 bases and J by 5 bases, 7 bases remained unmatched. CDR3 sequence reads: CASSLDRVGDTQYS. Written as DNA, the CDR3 is TGTGCCAGCAGCCTGGACAGGGTTGGAGATACGCAGTATTCT.

This clonotype was counted between two and nine times. The V gene is TRBV27, the J gene TRBJ2-7; 7 positions match TRBD1. The length of the CDR3 is 12 residues. J gave up 12 bases and V 4 bases, and 9 bases lay outside the gene matches. Germline V gene lookup returns CDR1 MNHEY and CDR2 SMNVEV (reference sequence). In DNA, the CDR3 is TGTGCCAGCAGTTCGCCCCGGGACAGACTGTACTTC. The encoded protein is CASSSPRDRLYF.

In the case of this clonotype: Being one base from a much bigger clone, this may be a read error. The J gene is TRBJ2-7, the V gene TRBV19, with 11 bases that match TRBD1. Germline V gene sequence: CDR1 LNHDA, CDR2 SQIVND (reference sequence). The CDR3 extends over 15 amino acids. CDR3 amino acids: CTSSTDRGLIGEQYF. CDR3 DNA sequence: TGTACCAGTAGTACGGACAGGGGGCTGATTGGAGAGCAGTACTTC.

The chain combines TRBV27 with TRBJ2-3, with 12 bases that match TRBD2. The CDR3 runs 16 residues. Germline CDR1 is MNHEY and CDR2 is SMNVEV (reference sequence). The junction had 8 bases not matched to a gene; V was cut back by 5 bases and J by 5 bases. Here the CDR3 reads CASSPHLAGGKDTQYF. CDR3 DNA sequence: TGTGCCAGCAGTCCTCACCTAGCGGGAGGGAAAGATACGCAGTATTTT.

This clonotype was seen ten or more times. The V and J genes are TRBV2 and TRBJ2-3; D is possibly TRBD2 (7 bases). V lost 3 bases to trimming and J lost 7 bases, with 14 bases between them. CDR3 length: 14 residues. The germline V gene has CDR1 SNHLY and CDR2 FYNNEI. In DNA, the CDR3 is TGTGCCAGCAGTGATGGGCAGGGGACTAATACGCAGTATTTT. Its translation: CASSDGQGTNTQYF.

This clonotype came up a few times. The rearrangement joins TRBV7-6 to TRBJ2-5; D gene unclear. The CDR3 spans 15 residues. Germline V gives CDR1 SGHVS, CDR2 FNYEAQ. With 2 bases removed from V and 3 bases from J, the gap between germline ends came to 13 bases. In DNA, the CDR3 is TGTGCCAGCAGCTTAAACGAAGACGCGAAAGAGACCCAGTACTTC. Translating it yields CASSLNEDAKETQYF.

This clonotype was seen repeatedly, ten times or more. The chain links TRBV5-1 to TRBJ1-1, with TRBD1 as a possible D gene (5 bases). From germline, CDR1 is SGHRS and CDR2 YFSETQ. This CDR3 has 15 amino acids. Trimming shortened V by 2 bases and J by 4 bases, and 15 bases separated the two germline ends. This chain's CDR3 is CASSLNGAMGTEAFF. CDR3 bases: TGCGCCAGCAGCTTAAATGGGGCGATGGGCACTGAAGCTTTCTTT. Combining the CDR3 with reference TRBV5-1 and TRBJ1-1 gives the whole variable domain KAGVTQTPRYLIKTRGQQVTLSCSPISGHRSVSWYQQTPGQGLQFLFEYFSETQRNKGNFPGRFSGRQFSNSRSEMNVSTLELGDSALYLCASSLNGAMGTEAFFGQGTRLTVV.

This clonotype was seen at least ten times. This chain links TRBV20-1 with TRBJ2-3, with D hard to call. V was clipped by 3 bases and J by 1 base, with 11 bases between them. The germline gives CDR1 DFQATT, CDR2 SNEGSKA (reference sequence). This CDR3 spans 14 amino acids. CDR3 bases: TGCAGTGCTAGTACAGACCTCCGCACAGATACGCAGTATTTT. Residues: CSASTDLRTDTQYF.

The DNA for the CDR3 is TGTGCCAGTAGTATCTTTTCGGGCGGGGGCTCCTACAATGAGCAGTTCTTC. Protein: CASSIFSGGGSYNEQFF. The chain couples TRBV19 to TRBJ2-1; 7 bases are a match to TRBD2. V was clipped by 3 bases and J by 0 bases; unmatched bases: 8. The CDR3 covers 17 residues. Germline V gene sequence: CDR1 LNHDA, CDR2 SQIVND (reference sequence).

The chain combines TRBV27 with TRBJ1-5; tentative D call: TRBD1 (5 bases). Germline V gene lookup returns CDR1 MNHEY and CDR2 SMNVEV (reference sequence). V was clipped by 6 bases and J by 7 bases, with 13 bases between them. The CDR3 is 13 residues long. In DNA, the CDR3 is TGTGCCAGCAGGCTTACAGGATCCCAGCCCCAGCATTTT. Translating gives CASRLTGSQPQHF.

This clonotype appeared once. One base away lies a much larger clone, so this may be a sequencing read error. A read error is likely, as this CDR3 ends without the conserved phenylalanine or tryptophan. The chain recombines TRBV7-2 with TRBJ2-1; TRBD2 agrees at 11 bases. The trim removed 5 bases at V and 7 bases at J, leaving 10 bases unmatched. The CDR3 sequence is 16 residues long. Germline loops: CDR1 SGHTA, CDR2 FQGNSA. The CDR3 spells CASSAILASGRNEQFL. The DNA for the CDR3 is TGTGCCAGCAGCGCGATTTTGGCTAGCGGGAGGAATGAGCAGTTCCTC.

In this sample, this clonotype turned up many times. This chain connects TRBV7-9 to TRBJ1-4, with D possibly TRBD1 on 5 matching bases. CDR3 length equals 16 residues. V was clipped by 1 base and J by 8 bases, with 17 bases between them. CDR1 and CDR2 (germline): SEHNR, FQNEAQ (reference sequence). CDR3 region: CASSLEGLSDREKLFF. CDR3 sequence (DNA): TGTGCCAGCAGCTTAGAGGGACTCTCCGATCGCGAAAAACTGTTTTTT.

This clonotype was seen many times. The rearrangement joins TRBV6-5 to TRBJ2-7, with a possible D match to TRBD1 (6 bases). V shed 2 bases and J shed 3 bases, with 17 bases lying between them. The CDR3 contains 16 residues. Germline CDR1 reads MNHEY; CDR2 reads SVGAGI. This chain's CDR3 is CASSYEKNTGSYEQYF. In DNA, the CDR3 is TGTGCCAGCAGTTACGAAAAAAATACAGGGAGCTACGAGCAGTACTTC.

This clonotype was recorded many times. The chain is built from TRBV11-3 and TRBJ2-5, with TRBD1 identical over 7 bases. Germline V gene sequence: CDR1 SGHNT, CDR2 YENEEA. The CDR3 has 15 residues. Trimming removed 4 bases from V and 3 bases from J; junction bases left unmatched: 8. The CDR3 DNA is TGTGCCAGCAGCTCAGGGGGAGAGAACGAAGAGACCCAGTACTTC. It translates to CASSSGGENEETQYF.

This rearrangement joins TRBV4-2 to TRBJ2-7; D remains unclear. CDR1 is LGHNA, CDR2 YNFKEQ, per germline. CDR3 length: 14 residues. The V and J ends lost 3 bases and 6 bases respectively, with 15 bases between them. The CDR3 DNA reads TGTGCCAGCAGCCACCTCGGCGAAACTGGCGAGCAGTACTTC. This sequence encodes CASSHLGETGEQYF.

In this sample, this clonotype turned up many times. The J gene is TRBJ2-3, the V gene TRBV25-1; D may be TRBD1 (5 bases). Germline lookup yields CDR1 MGHDK and CDR2 SYGVNS. The V end lost 7 bases, the J end lost 1 base, and 12 bases lay between the germline ends. The CDR3 is 14 amino acids. The CDR3 is CASNAGLGTDTQYF. The CDR3 DNA reads as TGTGCCAGCAACGCAGGGCTGGGCACAGATACGCAGTATTTT.

This clonotype was counted many times. The CDR3 sequence is CASSPPGPISYEQYF. The CDR3 DNA follows: TGTGCCAGCTCACCACCGGGACCGATTTCCTACGAGCAGTACTTC. This chain connects TRBV18 to TRBJ2-7, with D perhaps being TRBD1 or TRBD2 (5 bases each). V lost 0 bases, J lost 1 base, and 10 bases lay in between. The V gene's germline CDR1 is KGHSH and CDR2 LQKENI. CDR3 length equals 15 residues.

The chain links TRBV28 to TRBJ2-1; 10 bases agree with TRBD1. Unmatched junction bases numbered 6, after V lost 5 bases and J lost 5 bases. The CDR3 is 15 amino acids. Looked up from germline, CDR1 is MDHEN and CDR2 is SYDVKM. This chain's CDR3 is CASSRDRGEDNEQFF. The DNA of the CDR3 is TGTGCCAGCAGTCGGGACAGGGGAGAGGACAATGAGCAGTTCTTC.

In the case of this clonotype: One junction end does not reproduce the germline sequence, and a read error may be involved. The chain couples TRBV14 to TRBJ2-2; D unclear. CDR1 is SGHDN and CDR2 is FVKESK in the germline V gene. The CDR3 sequence is 15 residues long. For the CDR3, the DNA is TGTACCAGCAGCCAAGAGATAGGAGTAACCTGGGAGCTGTTTTTT. Translating gives CTSSQEIGVTWELFF.

In this sample, this clonotype turned up many times. V and J are TRBV7-3 and TRBJ2-1, with 14 positions matching TRBD2. CDR1 SGHTA and CDR2 FQGTGA come from the germline V gene. This CDR3 has 18 amino acids. The V gene end was trimmed by 4 bases and the J gene end by 6 bases; junction bases not matched to a gene: 11. CDR3 DNA: TGTGCCAGCAGCTCGGGACTAGCGGGAGAGTCATACCCCAATGAGCAGTTCTTC. Protein sequence: CASSSGLAGESYPNEQFF.

This clonotype was found many times. The gene calls are TRBV15 and TRBJ1-6; no clear D gene. The germline V gene has CDR1 LNHNV and CDR2 YYDKDF (reference sequence). This CDR3 comprises 14 residues. Trimming cost V 1 base and J 4 bases, with 5 bases left between them. CDR3 nucleotides: TGTGCCACCAGCAGAGCCCAGTATAATTCACCCCTCCACTTT. It specifies CATSRAQYNSPLHF. Using reference TRBV15 and TRBJ1-6 for the parts outside the CDR3, the full variable domain is DAMVIQNPRYQVTQFGKPVTLSCSQTLNHNVMYWYQQKSSQAPKLLFHYYDKDFNNEADTPDNFQSRRPNTSFCFLDIRSPGLGDTAMYLCATSRAQYNSPLHFGNGTRLTVT.

The V call is TRBV9, the J call TRBJ2-7; 11 nucleotides agree with TRBD2. There are 15 residues in the CDR3. Germline V lookup: CDR1 SGDLS, CDR2 YYNGEE. V trimming: 4 bases; J trimming: 6 bases; junction bases outside the gene matches: 9. CDR3 in amino acids: CASSPSWGLAVEQYF. The DNA of the CDR3 is TGTGCCAGCAGCCCTTCCTGGGGACTAGCGGTCGAGCAGTACTTC.

This clonotype was observed at least ten times. The chain combines TRBV10-2 with TRBJ1-4; no firm D call. Germline CDR1 and CDR2: WSHSY and SAAADI. There are 12 residues in the CDR3. V was trimmed by 6 bases and J by 6 bases, leaving 8 bases between them. The CDR3 sequence: CASRGMDEKLFF. CDR3 DNA sequence: TGCGCCAGCAGAGGGATGGATGAAAAACTGTTTTTT.

Notes on this clonotype: A much larger clone lies one base from this, so it may be a read error. This chain links TRBV9 with TRBJ2-2; a possible D gene is TRBD2 (5 bases). Germline V CDR1 and CDR2: SGDLS, YYNGEE. V was shortened by 4 bases and J by 5 bases, with 15 bases between the two germline ends. The CDR3 extends over 15 amino acids. The CDR3 protein is CASSIEGPGTGELFF. The CDR3 DNA is TGTGCCAGCAGCATAGAGGGTCCCGGGACCGGGGAGCTGTTTTTT.

The chain carries TRBV12-3 or TRBV12-4 and TRBJ1-2, with D possibly matching TRBD1 (6 bases). The CDR3 runs to 15 residues. V was shortened by 7 bases and J by 5 bases, with 20 bases between the two germline ends. The CDR3 here is CASTRSQDSIYGYTF. The DNA for the CDR3 is TGTGCCAGCACTAGGAGTCAGGACAGCATTTATGGCTACACCTTC.

Remarks on this clonotype: A much larger clone sits a single nucleotide away, making a read error possible. The chain joins TRBV7-9 to TRBJ2-2; maybe TRBD2 (6 bases). Germline values: CDR1 SEHNR, CDR2 FQNEAQ (reference sequence). This CDR3 contains 16 residues. The CDR3 region is CGSSLAMDYLTGELFF. CDR3 sequence (DNA): TGTGGCAGCAGCTTAGCTATGGACTATCTCACCGGGGAGCTGTTTTTT.

This clonotype was seen at least ten times. The rearrangement uses TRBV7-2 and TRBJ1-2, with TRBD1 identical over 12 bases. V lost 4 bases to trimming and J lost 7 bases; unmatched junction nucleotides: 4. This CDR3 has 14 residues. Germline V lookup: CDR1 SGHTA, CDR2 FQGNSA. The CDR3 is CASSWWDRGLGYTF. CDR3 DNA: TGTGCCAGCAGCTGGTGGGACAGGGGGCTTGGCTACACCTTC. The whole variable domain, filled in from reference TRBV7-2 and TRBJ1-2, reads GAGVSQSPSNKVTEKGKDVELRCDPISGHTALYWYRQSLGQGLEFLIYFQGNSAPDKSGLPSDRFSAERTGGSVSTLTIQRTQQEDSAVYLCASSWWDRGLGYTFGSGTRLTVV.